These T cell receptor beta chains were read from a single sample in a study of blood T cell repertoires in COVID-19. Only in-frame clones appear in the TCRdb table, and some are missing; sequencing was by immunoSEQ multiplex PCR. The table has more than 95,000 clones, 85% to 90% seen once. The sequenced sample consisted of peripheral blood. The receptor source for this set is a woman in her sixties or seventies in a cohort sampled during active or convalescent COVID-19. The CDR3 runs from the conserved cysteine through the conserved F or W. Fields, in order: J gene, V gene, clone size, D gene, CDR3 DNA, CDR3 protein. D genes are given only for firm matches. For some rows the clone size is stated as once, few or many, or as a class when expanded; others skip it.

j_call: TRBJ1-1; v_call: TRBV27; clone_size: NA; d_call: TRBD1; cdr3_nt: TGTGCCAGCAGGAGTGGGACAGGGAATGAAGCTTTCTTT; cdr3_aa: CASRSGTGNEAFF
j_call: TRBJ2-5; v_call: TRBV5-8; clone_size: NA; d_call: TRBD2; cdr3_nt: TGTGCCAGCACCAGGAAAACAAGGCCTAGCGGGAACTACCAAGAGACCCAGTACTTC; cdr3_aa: CASTRKTRPSGNYQETQYF
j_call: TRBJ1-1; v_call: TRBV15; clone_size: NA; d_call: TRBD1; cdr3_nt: TGTGCCACCAGCAGGGACAGGGGCATGAACACTGAAGCTTTCTTT; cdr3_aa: CATSRDRGMNTEAFF
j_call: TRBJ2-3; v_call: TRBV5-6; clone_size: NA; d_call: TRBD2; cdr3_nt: TGTGCCAGCAGGACCGGGGGGGCCTGGGATACGCAGTATTTT; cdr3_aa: CASRTGGAWDTQYF
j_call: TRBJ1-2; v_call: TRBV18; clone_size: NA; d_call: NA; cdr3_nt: TGTGCCAGCACTCCTTCGGGGAACAGTTATGGCTACACCTTC; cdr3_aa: CASTPSGNSYGYTF
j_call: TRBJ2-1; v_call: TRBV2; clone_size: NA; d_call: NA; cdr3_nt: TGTGCCAGCAGTGAAGATCTTGACTCCCCGGCCAGCTCTTACAATGAGCAGTTCTTC; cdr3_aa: CASSEDLDSPASSYNEQFF
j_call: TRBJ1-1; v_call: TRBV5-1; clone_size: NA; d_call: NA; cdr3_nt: TGCGCCAGCAGCACCGACAGACTGGAGAACACTGAAGCTTTCTTT; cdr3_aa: CASSTDRLENTEAFF
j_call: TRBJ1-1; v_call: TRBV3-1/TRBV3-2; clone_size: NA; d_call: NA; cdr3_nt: TGTGCCAGCAGCCAAGGGGGGGGAATGATGAACACTGAAGCTTTCTTT; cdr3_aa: CASSQGGGMMNTEAFF
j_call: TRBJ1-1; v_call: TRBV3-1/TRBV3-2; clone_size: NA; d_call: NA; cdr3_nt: TGTGCCAGCAGCCAAGGGCCAGGGAACACTGAAGCTTTCTTT; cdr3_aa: CASSQGPGNTEAFF
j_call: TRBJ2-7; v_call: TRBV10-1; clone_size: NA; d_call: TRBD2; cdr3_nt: TGCGCCAGCAGCCGAGGGGAGGGCCTCCTAGCCGAGCAGTACTTC; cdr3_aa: CASSRGEGLLAEQYF
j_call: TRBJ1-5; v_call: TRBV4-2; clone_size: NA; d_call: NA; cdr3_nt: TGTGCCAGCAGCCAAGTCTTGGGGCAGGGGAATCAGCCCCAGCATTTT; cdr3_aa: CASSQVLGQGNQPQHF
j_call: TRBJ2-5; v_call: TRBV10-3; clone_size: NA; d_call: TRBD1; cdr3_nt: TGTGCCATCAGTGAGCGGGGACAGCCCCAAGAGACCCAGTACTTC; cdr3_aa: CAISERGQPQETQYF
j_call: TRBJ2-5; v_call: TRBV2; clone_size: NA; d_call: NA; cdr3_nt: TGTGCCAGCAGTGAAGCGCAACTAGGGGGAGCGGCCCAGTACTTC; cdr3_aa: CASSEAQLGGAAQYF
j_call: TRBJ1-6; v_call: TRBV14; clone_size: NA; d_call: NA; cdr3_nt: TGTGCCAGCAGCCACAGGGGTAATTCACCCCTCCACTTT; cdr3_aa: CASSHRGNSPLHF
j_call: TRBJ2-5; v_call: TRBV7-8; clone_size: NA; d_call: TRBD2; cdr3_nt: TGTGCCAGCAGCTTAGGGGCGTTAGCGGGGGGCCTGGAGACCCAGTACTTC; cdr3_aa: CASSLGALAGGLETQYF
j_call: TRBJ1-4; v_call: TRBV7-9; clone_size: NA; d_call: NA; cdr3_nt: TGTGCCAGCAGCTTCCAGGGAATTAATGAAAAACTGTTTTTT; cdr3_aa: CASSFQGINEKLFF
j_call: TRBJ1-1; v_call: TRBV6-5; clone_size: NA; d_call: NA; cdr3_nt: TGTGCCAGCAGTTACCGACCGGGTGAAGCTTTCTTT; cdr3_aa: CASSYRPGEAFF
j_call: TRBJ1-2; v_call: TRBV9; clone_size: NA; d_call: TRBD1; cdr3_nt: TGTGCCAGCAGCGTAGTAGGGCAGGGGGCTGAAGGCTACACCTTC; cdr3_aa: CASSVVGQGAEGYTF
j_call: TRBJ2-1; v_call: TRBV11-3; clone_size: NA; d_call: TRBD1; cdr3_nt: TGTGCCAGCAGCCAGAGGACGACAGGGTATAATGAGCAGTTCTTC; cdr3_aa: CASSQRTTGYNEQFF
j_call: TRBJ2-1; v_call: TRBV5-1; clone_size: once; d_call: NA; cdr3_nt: TGCGCCAGCAGTCGAGGTGGCGAGCAGTTCTTC; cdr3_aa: CASSRGGEQFF
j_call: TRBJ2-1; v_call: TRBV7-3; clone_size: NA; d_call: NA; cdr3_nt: TGTGCCAGCAGCTCCCGGGGAGGTGAGCAGTTCTTC; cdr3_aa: CASSSRGGEQFF
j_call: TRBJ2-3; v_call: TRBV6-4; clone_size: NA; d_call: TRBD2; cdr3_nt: TGTGCCAGCAGTCCTTTGAGCGGGAGGGCAGATACGCAGTATTTT; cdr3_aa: CASSPLSGRADTQYF
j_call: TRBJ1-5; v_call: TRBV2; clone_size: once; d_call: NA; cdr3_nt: TGTGCCAGCAGTATGGGGAGTGGAAATCAGCCCCAGCATTTT; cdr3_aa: CASSMGSGNQPQHF
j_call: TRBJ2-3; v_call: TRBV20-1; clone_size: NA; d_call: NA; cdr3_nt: TGCAGTGCTAGTTCCAGGACTACAGTCACAGATACGCAGTATTTT; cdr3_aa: CSASSRTTVTDTQYF
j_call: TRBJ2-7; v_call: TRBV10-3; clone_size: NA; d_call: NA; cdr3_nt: TGTGCCATCAGGGGGGACACTAGTTACGAGCAGTACTTC; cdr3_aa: CAIRGDTSYEQYF
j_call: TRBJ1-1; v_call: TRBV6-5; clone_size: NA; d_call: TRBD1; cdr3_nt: TGTGCCAGCAGTATGCGACAGGGTATCACTGAAGCTTTCTTT; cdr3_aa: CASSMRQGITEAFF
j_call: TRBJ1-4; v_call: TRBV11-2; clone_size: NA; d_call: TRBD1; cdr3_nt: TGTGCCAGCAGCCGGACAGGGGTTAATGAAAAACTGTTTTTT; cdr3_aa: CASSRTGVNEKLFF
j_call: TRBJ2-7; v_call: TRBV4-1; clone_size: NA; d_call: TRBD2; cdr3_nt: TGCGCCAGCAGCCAACAGACTAGCGGGACGTTGGGCGAGCAGTACTTC; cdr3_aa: CASSQQTSGTLGEQYF
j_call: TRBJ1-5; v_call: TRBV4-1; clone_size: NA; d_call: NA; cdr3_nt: TGCGCCAGCAGCCAAGGGGGGGGGCGGTATCAGCCCCAGCATTTT; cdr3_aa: CASSQGGGRYQPQHF
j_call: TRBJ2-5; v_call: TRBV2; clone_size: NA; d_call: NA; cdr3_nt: TGTGCCAGCAACCCCTCGGGGTTGGAGGGGGAGACCCAGTACTTC; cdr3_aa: CASNPSGLEGETQYF
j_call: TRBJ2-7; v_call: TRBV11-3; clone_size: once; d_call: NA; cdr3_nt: TGTGCCAGCAGCTTAGACGGGCGGGGTACCTACGAGCAGTACTTC; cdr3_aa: CASSLDGRGTYEQYF
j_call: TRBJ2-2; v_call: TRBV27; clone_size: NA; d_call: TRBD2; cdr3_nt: TGTGCCAGCAGCTTTGCGGTCGCGGGGGGGGGAACGAACACCGGGGAGCTGTTTTTT; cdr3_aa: CASSFAVAGGGTNTGELFF
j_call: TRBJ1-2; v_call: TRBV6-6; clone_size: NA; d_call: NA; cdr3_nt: TGTGCCAGCAGTTACTCTCAGGGTGATGGCTACACCTTC; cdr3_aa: CASSYSQGDGYTF
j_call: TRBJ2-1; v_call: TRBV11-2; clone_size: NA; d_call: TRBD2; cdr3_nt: TGTGCCAGCAGTCGACATAGCGGGAGGTACAATGAGCAGTTCTTC; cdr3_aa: CASSRHSGRYNEQFF
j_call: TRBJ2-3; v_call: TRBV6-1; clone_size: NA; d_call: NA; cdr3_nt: TGTGCCAGCAGTGACAGTTTCGGCACAGATACGCAGTATTTT; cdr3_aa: CASSDSFGTDTQYF
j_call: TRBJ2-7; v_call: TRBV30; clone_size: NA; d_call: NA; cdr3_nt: TGTGCCTCCGGGCCCCACGGGACCTACGAGCAGTACTTC; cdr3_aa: CASGPHGTYEQYF
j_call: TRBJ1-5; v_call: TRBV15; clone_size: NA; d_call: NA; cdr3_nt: TGTGCCACCAGCAGAGACCCAACGAGGAATCAGCCCCAGCATTTT; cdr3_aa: CATSRDPTRNQPQHF
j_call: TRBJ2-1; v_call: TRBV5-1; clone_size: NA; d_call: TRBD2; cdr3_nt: TGCGCCAGCACCCCCCTAGCGGGAGTTAATGAGCAGTTCTTC; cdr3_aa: CASTPLAGVNEQFF
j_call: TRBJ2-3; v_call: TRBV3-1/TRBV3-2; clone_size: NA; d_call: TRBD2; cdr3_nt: TGTGCCAGCAGCTTCCGGGGGGGCCGGGGCACAGATACGCAGTATTTT; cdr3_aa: CASSFRGGRGTDTQYF
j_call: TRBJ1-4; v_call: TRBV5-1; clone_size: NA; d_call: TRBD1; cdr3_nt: TGCGCCAGCAGTTCCGGGACAGGGGGCCATGGGGAAAAACTGTTTTTT; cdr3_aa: CASSSGTGGHGEKLFF
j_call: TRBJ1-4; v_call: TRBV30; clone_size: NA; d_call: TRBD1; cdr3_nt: TGTGCCTGGAGTGGACAGGGGGGTGAAAAACTGTTTTTT; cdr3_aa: CAWSGQGGEKLFF
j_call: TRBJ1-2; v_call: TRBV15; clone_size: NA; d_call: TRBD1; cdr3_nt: TGTGCCACCAGCAGGGATAACAGGGGAAGTAACTATGGCTACACCTTC; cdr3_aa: CATSRDNRGSNYGYTF
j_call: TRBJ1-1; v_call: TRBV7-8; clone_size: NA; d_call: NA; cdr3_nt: TGTGCCAGCAGCTTAGAACGCAGGGCGGACACTGAAGCTTTCTTT; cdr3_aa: CASSLERRADTEAFF
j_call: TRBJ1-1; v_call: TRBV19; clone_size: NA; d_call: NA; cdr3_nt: TGTGCCAGTAGTATAGTTTCAGGAGGAGAGGACACTGAAGCTTTCTTT; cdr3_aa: CASSIVSGGEDTEAFF
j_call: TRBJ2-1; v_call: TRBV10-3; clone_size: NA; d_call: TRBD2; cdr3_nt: TGTGCCATCAGCCGGACTAGCGGGGGGTACAATGAGCAGTTCTTC; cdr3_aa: CAISRTSGGYNEQFF
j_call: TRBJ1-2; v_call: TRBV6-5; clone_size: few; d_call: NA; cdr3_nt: TGTGCCAGCAGTTACCGTGGGCAGGGGAAGTGGTATGGCTACACCTTC; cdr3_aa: CASSYRGQGKWYGYTF
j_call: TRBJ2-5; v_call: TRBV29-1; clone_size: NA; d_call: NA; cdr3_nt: TGCAGCGTTGAAGTATGGGGCGCAGAGACCCAGTACTTC; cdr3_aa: CSVEVWGAETQYF
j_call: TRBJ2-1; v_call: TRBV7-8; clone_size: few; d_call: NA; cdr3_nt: TGTGCCAGCAGCTTACAGCGAGCTATCTACTACAATGAGCAGTTCTTC; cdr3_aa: CASSLQRAIYYNEQFF
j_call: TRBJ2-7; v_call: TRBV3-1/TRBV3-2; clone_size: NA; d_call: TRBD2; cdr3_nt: TGTGCCAGCAGCCAGACACTAGCGGGGGAATCCTACGAGCAGTACTTC; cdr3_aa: CASSQTLAGESYEQYF
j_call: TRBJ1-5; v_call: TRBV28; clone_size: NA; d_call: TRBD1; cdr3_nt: TGTGCCAGCAGTTTGGGGCAGGGGGCTCAGCCCCAGCATTTT; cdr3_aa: CASSLGQGAQPQHF
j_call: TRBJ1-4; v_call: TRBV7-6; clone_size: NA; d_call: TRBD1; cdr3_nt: TGTGCCAGCAGCTTAGGACAGGGGGCAACTAATGAAAAACTGTTTTTT; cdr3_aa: CASSLGQGATNEKLFF
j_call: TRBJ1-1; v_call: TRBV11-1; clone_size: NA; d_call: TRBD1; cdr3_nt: TGTGCCAGCAGCTTATCGGCCCGGACAGGCGGTGAAGCTTTCTTT; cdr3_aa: CASSLSARTGGEAFF
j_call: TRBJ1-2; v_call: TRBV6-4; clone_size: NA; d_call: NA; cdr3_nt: TGTGCCAGCAGTGACTCGACGGGGTCTAGGCATGGCTACACCTTC; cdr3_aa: CASSDSTGSRHGYTF
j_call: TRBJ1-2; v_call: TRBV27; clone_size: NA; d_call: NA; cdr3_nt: TGTGCCAGCAGTTTATACACAGGGATCCCCCTTGGCTACACCTTC; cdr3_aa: CASSLYTGIPLGYTF
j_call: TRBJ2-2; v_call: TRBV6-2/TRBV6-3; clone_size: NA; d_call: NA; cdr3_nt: TGTGCCAGCAGTTACTCCTTGGGGGGAGTGAACACCGGGGAGCTGTTTTTT; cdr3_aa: CASSYSLGGVNTGELFF
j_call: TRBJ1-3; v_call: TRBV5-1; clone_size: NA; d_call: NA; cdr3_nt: TGCGCCAGCAGCTTGGAGGCCAGCGGGGACACCATATATTTT; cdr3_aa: CASSLEASGDTIYF
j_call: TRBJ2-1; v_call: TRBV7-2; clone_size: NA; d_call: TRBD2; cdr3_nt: TGTGCCAGCAGCCCAACTAGCGGGAGTTATAATGAGCAGTTCTTC; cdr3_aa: CASSPTSGSYNEQFF
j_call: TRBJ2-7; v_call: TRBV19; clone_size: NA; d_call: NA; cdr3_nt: TGTGCCAGTAGTATAGTGGCAGGGGCTTGGGACGAGCAGTACTTC; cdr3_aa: CASSIVAGAWDEQYF
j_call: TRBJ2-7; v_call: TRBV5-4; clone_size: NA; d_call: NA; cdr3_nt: TGTGCCAGCAGCTTACAGGCCCCGCCAAGCTACGAGCAGTACTTC; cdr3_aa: CASSLQAPPSYEQYF